The rows below give T cell receptor beta chains drawn from one sample of a study of shared T cell receptors in the human thymus. Clones were sequenced by immunoSEQ multiplex PCR, and TCRdb holds only the in-frame ones, with some missing. The sample records 700,000 to 750,000 clones, 70% to 90% being singletons. This sample was shared with a second study, whose subject was human thymus T cells.

Sequencing used thymocytes. These receptors all stem from a girl under three years old with a congenital heart defect. CDR3s include the opening cysteine and the closing phenylalanine or tryptophan. The D gene is left open where the match is weak. Size is stated for part of the rows, as once, few or many counts, or as a class when the clone is expanded.

V gene	clone size	J gene	D gene	CDR3 DNA	CDR3 protein
TRBV28	NA	TRBJ2-3	TRBD2	TGTGCCAGCAGTAGCCTAGCGGGGGGGGAACCCACAGATACGCAGTATTTT	CASSSLAGGEPTDTQYF
TRBV9	NA	TRBJ2-3	NA	TGTGCCAGCAGCGTAGTCCCGGGACACCGCACAGATACGCAGTATTTT	CASSVVPGHRTDTQYF
TRBV11-2	NA	TRBJ1-4	TRBD1	TGTGCCAGCAGCCCCAAGGGAGAGGGGGCGGAAAAACTGTTTTTT	CASSPKGEGAEKLFF
TRBV7-2	NA	TRBJ1-2	TRBD1	TGTGCCAGCAGTTATCAAACCAGGACAGGAGAAACCTATGGCTACACCTTC	CASSYQTRTGETYGYTF
TRBV9	NA	TRBJ1-4	TRBD1	TGTGCCAGCAGCGGAGGACAGGGGGCCGGTAATGAAAAACTGTTTTTT	CASSGGQGAGNEKLFF
TRBV6-6	once	TRBJ2-7	TRBD1	TGTGCCAGCAGTTACTCGGGACAGAGCTACGAGCAGTACTTC	CASSYSGQSYEQYF
TRBV2	NA	TRBJ1-2	NA	TGTGCCAGCAGTAGAGGGCTAAACTATGGCTACACCTTC	CASSRGLNYGYTF
TRBV19	NA	TRBJ1-2	TRBD1	TGTGCCAGTAGTGTTAAACAGGGGCTCTATGGCTACACCTTC	CASSVKQGLYGYTF
TRBV18	NA	TRBJ1-2	NA	TGTGCCAGCTCACCGAACTCACAGGAAGGCTATGGCTACACCTTC	CASSPNSQEGYGYTF
TRBV29-1	NA	TRBJ2-5	NA	TGCAGCACCAAAAACAGGGAGACCCAGTACTTC	CSTKNRETQYF
TRBV6-6	NA	TRBJ2-7	TRBD2	TGTGCCAGCAGGGGGACTAGCGGGGTCTACGAGCAGTACTTC	CASRGTSGVYEQYF
TRBV7-2	NA	TRBJ1-1	NA	TGTGCCAGCAGCTTACCCCGGACATCCACTGAAGCTTTCTTT	CASSLPRTSTEAFF
TRBV7-9	NA	TRBJ2-7	NA	TGTGCCAGCAGCTTATTATCAGACGAGCAGTACTTC	CASSLLSDEQYF
TRBV15	NA	TRBJ2-7	TRBD1	TGTGCCACCAGCAGAGGCTGGGACAGGGAAAGGTACGAGCAGTACTTC	CATSRGWDRERYEQYF
TRBV12-5	NA	TRBJ2-5	NA	TGTGCTAGTGGTTTGGAACCCCTGAGTGAGACCCAGTACTTC	CASGLEPLSETQYF
TRBV19	NA	TRBJ2-3	TRBD2	TGTGCCAGTAGTAAGGGGAGAACGGGACTACCAGAGGGGGATACGCAGTATTTT	CASSKGRTGLPEGDTQYF
TRBV19	NA	TRBJ1-3	TRBD1	TGTGCCAGTAGTATAGGACAGGGTCAAGGAAACACCATATATTTT	CASSIGQGQGNTIYF
TRBV28	NA	TRBJ2-7	NA	TGTGCCAGCAGGGCAGGGGTCACGGGCGAGCAGTACTTC	CASRAGVTGEQYF
TRBV4-3	NA	TRBJ2-3	TRBD2	TGCGCCAGCAGGGAAGGGACTAGCGGGGATTTTTTTAGCACAGATACGCAGTATTTT	CASREGTSGDFFSTDTQYF
TRBV5-1	NA	TRBJ2-1	TRBD1	TGCGCCAGCAGCTCAGGGACAGCTAAAACTTACAATGAGCAGTTCTTC	CASSSGTAKTYNEQFF
TRBV6-5	NA	TRBJ1-2	TRBD1	TGTGCCAGCAGAGCAGCAGACAGGGGGGGTTCCACCTTC	CASRAADRGGSTF
TRBV4-3	once	TRBJ1-6	NA	TGCGCCAGCAGCCAACGTAAAGGGGGGACTAACTATTCACCCCTCCACTTT	CASSQRKGGTNYSPLHF
TRBV14	NA	TRBJ1-4	TRBD1	TGTGCCAGCAGCCAAGACCCGGGACAGGGGGATGAAAAACTGTTTTTT	CASSQDPGQGDEKLFF
TRBV10-1	NA	TRBJ1-1	NA	TGCGCCAGCAGCGCAGGGTTTGGGGACACTGAAGCTTTCTTT	CASSAGFGDTEAFF
TRBV7-6	NA	TRBJ2-2	NA	TGTGCCAGCAGCTCCCACCCGAGTAACACCGGGGAGCTGTTTTTT	CASSSHPSNTGELFF
TRBV6-6	NA	TRBJ2-7	TRBD1	TGTGCCAGCAGTTCCCCGACAGGGGACAGATTGGAGTACTTC	CASSSPTGDRLEYF
TRBV7-8	NA	TRBJ1-5	NA	TGTGCCAGCAGCTCCCGAGCAGGTCGCAATCAGCCCCAGCATTTT	CASSSRAGRNQPQHF
TRBV19	few	TRBJ2-2	TRBD1	TGTGCCAGTAGTTCGAGACAGGGGCCCGGGGAGCTGTTTTTT	CASSSRQGPGELFF
TRBV5-6	once	TRBJ2-3	NA	TGTGCCAGCAGCGATTACAGGGGGAGGGCAGATACGCAGTATTTT	CASSDYRGRADTQYF
TRBV18	NA	TRBJ1-1	TRBD1	TGTGCCAGCTCCAAAGAGGGCAGGGGGCTGTTGACTGAAGCTTTCTTT	CASSKEGRGLLTEAFF
TRBV2	once	TRBJ1-2	TRBD1	TGTGCCAGCAGTTCGGCAGGGGGCCGCTATGGCTACACCTTC	CASSSAGGRYGYTF
TRBV5-1	NA	TRBJ2-2	NA	TGCGCCAGCAGCTTGGCCAGGGAAGATTCCACCGGGGAGCTGTTTTTT	CASSLAREDSTGELFF
TRBV28	NA	TRBJ1-2	NA	TGTGCCAGCAGTCTCGTCCAGGCGGGGGGGCGCAGGAGCTACACCTTC	CASSLVQAGGRRSYTF
TRBV6-5	NA	TRBJ1-3	NA	TGTGCCAGCACCCTCGGGGGGGCTGGAAACACCATATATTTT	CASTLGGAGNTIYF
TRBV10-1	NA	TRBJ2-5	NA	TGCGCCAGCAGTGAGGCGGAGCGGGAGACCCAGTACTTC	CASSEAERETQYF
TRBV4-1	NA	TRBJ2-7	NA	TGCGCCAGCAGCCAAGTTTATCCCCCGGGGACAATCTCCTACGAGCAGTACTTC	CASSQVYPPGTISYEQYF
TRBV10-2	NA	TRBJ2-7	NA	TGCGCCAGCAGTGAGAGGGGGAAGTTCGACGAGCAGTACTTC	CASSERGKFDEQYF
TRBV5-8	NA	TRBJ1-2	NA	TGTGCCAGCAGCTCCGGGACAACCCGGGGACAACACTATGGCTACACCTTC	CASSSGTTRGQHYGYTF
TRBV6-1	NA	TRBJ2-5	TRBD2	TGTGCCAGCAGTGTCCGGGGGGGGGAGACCCAGTACTTC	CASSVRGGETQYF
TRBV19	NA	TRBJ1-6	NA	TGTGCCAGTAGCCCTAGGACAGCTTATAATTCACCCCTCCACTTT	CASSPRTAYNSPLHF
TRBV10-3	NA	TRBJ2-7	NA	TGTGCCATCAGGGACAACACCTACGAGCAGTACTTC	CAIRDNTYEQYF
TRBV5-1	NA	TRBJ1-2	NA	TGCGCCAGCAGCCTCGCTTTAACCGACAGAAATGACTATGGCTACACCTTC	CASSLALTDRNDYGYTF
TRBV27	NA	TRBJ2-4	TRBD2	TGTGCCAGCAGCCCTATGACGGGGGGAAACATTCAGTACTTC	CASSPMTGGNIQYF
TRBV9	NA	TRBJ1-2	NA	TGTGCCAGCAGCGTAGAGGCTGGGCCTCCCTATGGCTACACCTTC	CASSVEAGPPYGYTF
TRBV18	few	TRBJ1-5	TRBD1	TGTGCCAGCTCAGAGGGAACTCGGGACAGAATTTATAGCAATCAGCCCCAGCATTTT	CASSEGTRDRIYSNQPQHF
TRBV30	NA	TRBJ1-3	NA	TGTGCCTGGAAGGTAAAGGTTAATGACAGTCAAGCCTCTGGAAACACCATATATTTT	CAWKVKVNDSQASGNTIYF
TRBV27	NA	TRBJ2-7	NA	TGTGCCAGCAGTTACGACAGGAAGTCCTACGAGCAGTACTTC	CASSYDRKSYEQYF
TRBV7-2	NA	TRBJ2-3	TRBD2	TGTGCCAGCAGACGGGGGGGCGCAGCTGATACGCAGTATTTT	CASRRGGAADTQYF
TRBV2	NA	TRBJ2-7	NA	TGTGCCAGCAGTATATACGACAGTAGCTCCTACGAGCAGTACTTC	CASSIYDSSSYEQYF
TRBV10-3	NA	TRBJ1-1	TRBD1	TGTGCCATCGGACAGGGGAACACTGAAGCTTTCTTT	CAIGQGNTEAFF
TRBV4-3	NA	TRBJ1-6	TRBD1	TGCGCCAGCAGCCCCATAGACAGGGTAAATTCACCCCTCCACTTT	CASSPIDRVNSPLHF
TRBV7-6	NA	TRBJ2-1	NA	TGTGCCAGCAGGGACCCAGGGTCCTCCTACAATGAGCAGTTCTTC	CASRDPGSSYNEQFF
TRBV5-4	NA	TRBJ1-1	NA	TGTGCCAGCAGCTTGGGGGCTCATGCCAGTTACACTGAAGCTTTCTTT	CASSLGAHASYTEAFF